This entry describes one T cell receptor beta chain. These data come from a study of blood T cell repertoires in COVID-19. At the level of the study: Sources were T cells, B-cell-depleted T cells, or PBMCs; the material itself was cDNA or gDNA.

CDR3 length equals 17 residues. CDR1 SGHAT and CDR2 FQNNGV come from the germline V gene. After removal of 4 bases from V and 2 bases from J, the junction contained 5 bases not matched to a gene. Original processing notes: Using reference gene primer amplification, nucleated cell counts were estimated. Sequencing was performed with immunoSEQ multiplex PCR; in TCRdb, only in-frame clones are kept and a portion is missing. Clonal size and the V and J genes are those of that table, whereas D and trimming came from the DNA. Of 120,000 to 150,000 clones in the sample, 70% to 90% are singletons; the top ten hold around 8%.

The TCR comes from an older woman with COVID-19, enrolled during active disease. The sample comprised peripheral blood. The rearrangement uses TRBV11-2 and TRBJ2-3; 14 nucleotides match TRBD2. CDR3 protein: CASSWTSGGLPTDTQYF. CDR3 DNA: TGTGCCAGCAGCTGGACTAGCGGGGGGTTACCCACAGATACGCAGTATTTT.